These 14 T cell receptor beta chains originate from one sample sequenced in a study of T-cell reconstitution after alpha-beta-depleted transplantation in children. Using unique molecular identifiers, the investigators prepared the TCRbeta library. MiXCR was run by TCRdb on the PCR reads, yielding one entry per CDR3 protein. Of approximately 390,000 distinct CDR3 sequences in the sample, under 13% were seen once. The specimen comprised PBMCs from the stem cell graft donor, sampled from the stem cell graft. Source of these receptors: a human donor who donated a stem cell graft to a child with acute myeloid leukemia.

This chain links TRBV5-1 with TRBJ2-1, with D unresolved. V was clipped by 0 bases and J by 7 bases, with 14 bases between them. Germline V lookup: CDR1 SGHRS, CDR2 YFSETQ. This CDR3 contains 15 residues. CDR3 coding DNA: TGCGCCAGCAGCTTGGGTGGGCTGTATGAGAATGAGCAGTTCTTC. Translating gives CASSLGGLYENEQFF. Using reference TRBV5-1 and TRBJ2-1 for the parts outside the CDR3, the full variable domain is KAGVTQTPRYLIKTRGQQVTLSCSPISGHRSVSWYQQTPGQGLQFLFEYFSETQRNKGNFPGRFSGRQFSNSRSEMNVSTLELGDSALYLCASSLGGLYENEQFFGPGTRLTVL.

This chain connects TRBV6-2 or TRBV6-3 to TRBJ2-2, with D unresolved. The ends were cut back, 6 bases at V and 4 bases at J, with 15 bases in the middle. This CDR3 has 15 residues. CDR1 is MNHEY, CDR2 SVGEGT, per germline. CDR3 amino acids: CASRGSARPTGELFF. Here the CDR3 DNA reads TGTGCCAGCAGAGGCTCAGCCAGGCCCACCGGGGAGCTGTTTTTT.

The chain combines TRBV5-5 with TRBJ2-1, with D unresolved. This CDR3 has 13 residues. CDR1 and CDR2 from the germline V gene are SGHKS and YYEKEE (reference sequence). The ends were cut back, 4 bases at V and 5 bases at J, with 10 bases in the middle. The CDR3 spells CASSGDANNEQFF. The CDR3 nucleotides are TGTGCCAGCAGCGGCGACGCGAACAATGAGCAGTTCTTC.

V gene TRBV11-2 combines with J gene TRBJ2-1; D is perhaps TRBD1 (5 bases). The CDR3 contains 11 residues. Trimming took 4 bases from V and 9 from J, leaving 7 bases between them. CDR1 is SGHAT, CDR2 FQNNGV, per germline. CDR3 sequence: CASSYQGEQFF. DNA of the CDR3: TGTGCCAGCAGCTACCAGGGTGAGCAGTTCTTC.

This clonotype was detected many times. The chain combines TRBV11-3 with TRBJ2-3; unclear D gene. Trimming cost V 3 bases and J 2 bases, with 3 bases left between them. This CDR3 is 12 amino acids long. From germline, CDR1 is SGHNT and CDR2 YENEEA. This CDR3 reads CASSFNTDTQYF. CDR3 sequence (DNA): TGTGCCAGCAGCTTCAACACAGATACGCAGTATTTT. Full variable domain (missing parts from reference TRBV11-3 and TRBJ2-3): EAGVVQSPRYKIIEKKQPVAFWCNPISGHNTLYWYLQNLGQGPELLIRYENEEAVDDSQLPKDRFSAERLKGVDSTLKIQPAELGDSAVYLCASSFNTDTQYFGPGTRLTVL.

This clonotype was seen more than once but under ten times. The CDR3 is CASSPGTNSEKLFF. CDR3 sequence (DNA): TGTGCCAGCAGTCCTGGGACAAATTCCGAAAAACTGTTTTTT. The rearrangement joins TRBV6-1 to TRBJ1-4; TRBD1 is a possible D gene (6 bases). V lost 5 bases, J lost 8 bases, and 15 bases lay in between. The V gene's germline CDR1 is MNHNS and CDR2 SASEGT. The CDR3 loop spans 14 amino acids.

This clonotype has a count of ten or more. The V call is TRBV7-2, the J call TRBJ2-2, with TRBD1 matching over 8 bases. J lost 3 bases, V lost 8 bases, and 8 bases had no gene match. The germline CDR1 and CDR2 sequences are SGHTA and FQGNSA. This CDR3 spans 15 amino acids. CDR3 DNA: TGTGCCAGCGCCCAGGGGGCCACTTACACCGGGGAGCTGTTTTTT. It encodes CASAQGATYTGELFF.

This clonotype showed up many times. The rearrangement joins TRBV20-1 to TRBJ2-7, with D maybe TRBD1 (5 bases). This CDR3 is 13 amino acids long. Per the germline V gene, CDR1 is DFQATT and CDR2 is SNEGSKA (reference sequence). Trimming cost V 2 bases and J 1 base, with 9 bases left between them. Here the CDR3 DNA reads TGCAGTGCTAGACTCCAGGGTTCCTACGAGCAGTACGTC. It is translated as CSARLQGSYEQYV.

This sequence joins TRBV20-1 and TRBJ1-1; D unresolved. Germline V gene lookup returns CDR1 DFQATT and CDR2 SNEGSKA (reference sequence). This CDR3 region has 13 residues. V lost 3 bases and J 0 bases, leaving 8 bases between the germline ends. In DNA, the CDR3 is TGCAGTGCTAGGCCCCAGCTGAACACTGAAGCTTTCTTT. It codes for CSARPQLNTEAFF.

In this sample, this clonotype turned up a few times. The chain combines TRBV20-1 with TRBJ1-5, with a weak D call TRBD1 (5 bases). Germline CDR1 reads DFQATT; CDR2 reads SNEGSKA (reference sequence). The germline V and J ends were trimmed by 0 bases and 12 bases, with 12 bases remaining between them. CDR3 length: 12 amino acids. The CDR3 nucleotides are TGCAGTGCTAGAGATCTTGGGGGATTCCAGCATTTT. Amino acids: CSARDLGGFQHF.

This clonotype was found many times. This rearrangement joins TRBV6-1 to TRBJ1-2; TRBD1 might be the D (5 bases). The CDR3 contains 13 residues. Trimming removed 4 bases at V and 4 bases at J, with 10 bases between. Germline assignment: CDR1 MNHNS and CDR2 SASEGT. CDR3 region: CASSVQGGYGYTF. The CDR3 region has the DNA TGTGCCAGCAGTGTCCAGGGCGGCTATGGCTACACCTTC.

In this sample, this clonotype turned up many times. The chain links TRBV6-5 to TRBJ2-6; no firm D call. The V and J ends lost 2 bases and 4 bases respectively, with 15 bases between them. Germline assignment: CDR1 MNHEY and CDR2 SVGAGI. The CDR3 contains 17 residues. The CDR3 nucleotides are TGTGCCAGCAGTTACAACATCCTGGTCGCGGGGGCCAACGTCCTGACTTTC. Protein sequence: CASSYNILVAGANVLTF.

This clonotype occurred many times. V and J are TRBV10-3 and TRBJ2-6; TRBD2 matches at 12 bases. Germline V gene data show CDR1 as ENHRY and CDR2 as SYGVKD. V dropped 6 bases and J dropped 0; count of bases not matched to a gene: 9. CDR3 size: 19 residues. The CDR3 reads CAISDTSGGTISGANVLTF. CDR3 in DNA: TGTGCCATCAGCGACACTAGCGGGGGGACTATCTCTGGGGCCAACGTCCTGACTTTC.

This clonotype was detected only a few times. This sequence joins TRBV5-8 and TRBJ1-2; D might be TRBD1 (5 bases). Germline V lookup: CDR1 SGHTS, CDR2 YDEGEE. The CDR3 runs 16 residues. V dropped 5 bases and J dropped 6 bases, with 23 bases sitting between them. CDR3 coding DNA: TGTGCCAGCAGAAGCGGAACCAGACAGTTATGGGATGGCTACACCTTC. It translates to CASRSGTRQLWDGYTF. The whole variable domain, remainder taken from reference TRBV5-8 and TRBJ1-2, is EAGVTQSPTHLIKTRGQQATLRCSPISGHTSVYWYQQALGLGLQFLLWYDEGEERNRGNFPPRFSGRQFPNYSSELNVNALELEDSALYLCASRSGTRQLWDGYTFGSGTRLTVV.